The 24 T cell receptor beta chains listed next were all sequenced from one sample in a study of blood T cell repertoires in COVID-19. Sequenced by immunoSEQ multiplex PCR; TCRdb stores in-frame clones only, minus some. The sample lists about 230,000 clones, around four fifths seen once, with around 2.5% in the top ten. Sample: peripheral blood. The receptors here all came from a woman aged 70-85 years with active or convalescent COVID-19.

This clone occurred once. V is TRBV10-2 and J is TRBJ2-3; TRBD2 aligns across 9 bases. The germline V gene encodes CDR1 WSHSY and CDR2 SAAADI. V lost 2 bases and J lost 4; bases outside the gene matches: 4. CDR3 length: 15 residues. CDR3 bases: TGCGCCAGCAGTGAGGTAGCGGGAGTGGCAGATACGCAGTATTTT. Its protein is CASSEVAGVADTQYF.

The rearrangement uses TRBV6-2 or TRBV6-3 and TRBJ1-1; no clear D. The length of the CDR3 is 15 residues. Germline V gene lookup returns CDR1 MNHEY and CDR2 SVGEGT. Trimming took off 5 bases at V and 1 base at J, with 14 bases between the two ends. The CDR3 sequence is CASSKAQEGNTEAFF. The CDR3 nucleotides are TGTGCCAGCAGTAAGGCCCAGGAGGGGAACACTGAAGCTTTCTTT.

This rearrangement joins TRBV11-2 to TRBJ2-3; weak D call: TRBD1 (6 bases). Germline V CDR1 and CDR2: SGHAT, FQNNGV. The CDR3 runs 14 residues. V was shortened by 4 bases and J by 4 bases, with 12 bases between the two germline ends. The CDR3 DNA reads as TGTGCCAGCAGCTCCCCGACAGGCGCAGATACGCAGTATTTT. Translated: CASSSPTGADTQYF.

The chain has TRBV28 and TRBJ1-2; TRBD1 matches 7 bases. This CDR3 is built from 15 residues. V trimming: 5 bases; J trimming: 3 bases; junction bases outside the gene matches: 9. Germline assignment: CDR1 MDHEN and CDR2 SYDVKM. CDR3 in amino acids: CASSPAGRGHYGYTF. DNA for the CDR3: TGTGCCAGCAGTCCGGCCGGGAGGGGGCACTATGGCTACACCTTC.

The chain recombines TRBV11-2 with TRBJ1-1, with TRBD1 matching over 7 bases. The germline V gene has CDR1 SGHAT and CDR2 FQNNGV. V lost 5 bases, J lost 5 bases, and 8 bases stayed unmatched. The CDR3 runs 14 residues. CDR3 protein: CASSTHVTGTEAFF. The CDR3, as DNA: TGTGCCAGCAGCACCCACGTGACAGGGACTGAAGCTTTCTTT. Full variable domain (missing parts from reference TRBV11-2 and TRBJ1-1): EAGVAQSPRYKIIEKRQSVAFWCNPISGHATLYWYQQILGQGPKLLIQFQNNGVVDDSQLPKDRFSAERLKGVDSTLKIQPAKLEDSAVYLCASSTHVTGTEAFFGQGTRLTVV.

The rearrangement joins TRBV11-2 to TRBJ1-2, with TRBD1 matching over 8 bases. CDR3 length: 12 amino acids. Trimming at V came to 5 bases and at J to 10 bases, leaving 6 bases not matched to a gene. The germline gives CDR1 SGHAT, CDR2 FQNNGV. CDR3 sequence: CASSQGQGAYTF. The CDR3 bases are TGTGCCAGCAGCCAAGGACAGGGTGCCTACACCTTC.

The chain uses TRBV7-2 and TRBJ2-2, with D maybe TRBD2 (7 bases). The CDR3 runs to 15 residues. The V end was cut by 5 bases, the J end by 2 bases, with 12 bases between. CDR1 is SGHTA and CDR2 is FQGNSA in the germline V gene. This CDR3 reads CASSPWGGNTGELFF. The CDR3 nucleotides read TGTGCCAGCAGCCCATGGGGGGGCAACACCGGGGAGCTGTTTTTT.

The chain is built from TRBV11-1 and TRBJ2-6; perhaps TRBD2 as D (5 bases). Germline CDR1 and CDR2: SGHAT and FQDESV (reference sequence). V lost 2 bases, J lost 2 bases, and 7 bases lay in between. The CDR3 sequence is 15 residues long. CDR3 nucleotide sequence: TGTGCCAGCAGCTTATACGGGGCTGGGGCCAACGTCCTGACTTTC. It codes for CASSLYGAGANVLTF. Based on the CDR3 plus reference TRBV11-1 and TRBJ2-6, the full variable domain is EAEVAQSPRYKITEKSQAVAFWCDPISGHATLYWYRQILGQGPELLVQFQDESVVDDSQLPKDRFSAERLKGVDSTLKIQPAELGDSAMYLCASSLYGAGANVLTFGAGSRLTVL.

The rearrangement uses TRBV5-4 and TRBJ2-3; TRBD1 is a possible D gene (6 bases). The CDR3 has 17 residues. Trimming pared 0 bases from V and 1 base from J, leaving 15 bases between. Germline V lookup: CDR1 SGHNT, CDR2 YYREEE (reference sequence). CDR3 coding DNA: TGTGCCAGCAGCTTGGGGGGGCGGGCGGTAGGCACAGATACGCAGTATTTT. This sequence encodes CASSLGGRAVGTDTQYF.

This chain uses TRBV19 with TRBJ1-5; 9 positions agree with TRBD1. The germline gives CDR1 LNHDA, CDR2 SQIVND (reference sequence). V gave up 1 base and J gave up 4 bases; unmatched junction bases: 11. CDR3 length: 18 amino acids. CDR3 sequence (DNA): TGTGCCAGTAGTATAGGAGGACAGGGGAGAGGTCGAAATCAGCCCCAGCATTTT. Its translation: CASSIGGQGRGRNQPQHF.

The chain has TRBV7-9 and TRBJ2-3; D may be TRBD1 (6 bases). Trimming stripped 5 bases from V and 4 bases from J, with 19 bases between. This CDR3 has 16 amino acids. CDR1 is SEHNR, CDR2 FQNEAQ, per germline (reference sequence). CDR3 region: CASSPLGAPPADTQYF. The CDR3 DNA reads as TGTGCCAGCAGCCCCCTGGGGGCCCCTCCTGCAGATACGCAGTATTTT.

The V gene is TRBV6-5, the J gene TRBJ1-2, with 8 bases fitting TRBD1. Germline CDR1 reads MNHEY; CDR2 reads SVGAGI. Trimming cost V 6 bases and J 2 bases; bases outside gene matches: 2. The CDR3 extends over 13 amino acids. CDR3 amino acids: CASRRTGNYGYTF. The CDR3 DNA follows: TGTGCCAGCAGACGGACAGGGAACTATGGCTACACCTTC.

The V call is TRBV19, the J call TRBJ2-1; no reliable D call. V was shortened by 1 base and J by 7 bases, with 11 bases between the two germline ends. The length of the CDR3 is 14 residues. Germline lookup yields CDR1 LNHDA and CDR2 SQIVND (reference sequence). For the CDR3, the DNA is TGTGCCAGTAGTATAGCAAACGGCGGTAATGAGCAGTTCTTC. This gives the protein CASSIANGGNEQFF.

The chain recombines TRBV3-1 (or the pseudogene TRBV3-2) with TRBJ2-7; D not certain. The germline V gene has CDR1 LGHDT and CDR2 YNNKEL (reference sequence). This CDR3 region has 14 residues. The V end was cut by 4 bases, the J end by 3 bases, with 13 bases between. CDR3: CASSPSAGHYEQYF. The CDR3 coding sequence is TGTGCCAGCAGCCCGTCGGCAGGCCACTACGAGCAGTACTTC.

This clone was seen more than once but under ten times. The genes are TRBV7-3 and TRBJ2-1; 8 bases match TRBD1. The CDR3 loop spans 18 amino acids. V was pared by 2 bases and J by 9 bases, with 18 bases of the junction left unmatched. Germline lookup yields CDR1 SGHTA and CDR2 FQGTGA. The CDR3 nucleotides are TGTGCCAGCAGCTTATTTGTTTTTACGGACAGGGTTCCGCGTGAGCAGTTCTTC. Translated, it gives CASSLFVFTDRVPREQFF.

This chain uses TRBV5-1 with TRBJ2-7; 8 positions agree with TRBD1. The germline CDR1 and CDR2 sequences are SGHRS and YFSETQ. CDR3 length: 16 amino acids. With 1 base clipped from V and 4 bases from J, the junction kept 10 bases outside the gene matches. CDR3 loop: CASSLKAGQATYEQYF. CDR3 nucleotide sequence: TGCGCCAGCAGCTTGAAGGCGGGACAGGCTACTTACGAGCAGTACTTC.

This rearrangement joins TRBV27 to TRBJ2-7, with TRBD1 as a possible D gene (6 bases). V was shortened by 2 bases and J by 2 bases, with 10 bases between the two germline ends. CDR1 is MNHEY, CDR2 SMNVEV, per germline (reference sequence). This CDR3 has 14 residues. CDR3 region: CASSLRGQTYEQYF. The CDR3 DNA reads TGTGCCAGCAGTTTACGAGGACAGACCTACGAGCAGTACTTC.

The CDR3 coding sequence is TGTGCCAGCAGCCGGGACAGGGGGGGATTGGAGACCCAGTACTTC. It specifies CASSRDRGGLETQYF. The chain employs TRBV7-9 and TRBJ2-5; 11 nucleotides match TRBD1. V lost 5 bases to trimming and J lost 5 bases; unmatched junction nucleotides: 7. CDR1 is SEHNR, CDR2 FQNEAQ, per germline (reference sequence). The CDR3 extends over 15 amino acids. Full variable domain (missing parts from reference TRBV7-9 and TRBJ2-5): DTGVSQNPRHKITKRGQNVTFRCDPISEHNRLYWYRQTLGQGPEFLTYFQNEAQLEKSRLLSDRFSAERPKGSFSTLEIQRTEQGDSAMYLCASSRDRGGLETQYFGPGTRLLVL.

The genes are TRBV11-2 and TRBJ2-1; 7 positions match TRBD2. This CDR3 comprises 15 residues. Germline lookup yields CDR1 SGHAT and CDR2 FQNNGV. With 5 bases clipped from V and 7 bases from J, the junction kept 11 bases outside the gene matches. CDR3 protein: CASSTHRGRGNEQFF. Written as DNA, the CDR3 is TGTGCCAGCAGCACGCACCGAGGGCGGGGGAATGAGCAGTTCTTC.

The genes are TRBV4-2 and TRBJ2-3; 8 bases align to TRBD2. V was clipped by 0 bases and J by 5 bases; unmatched bases: 10. The CDR3 spans 17 residues. Germline assignment: CDR1 LGHNA and CDR2 YNFKEQ. This CDR3 is CASSQEMLSGGGDTQYF. The CDR3 DNA is TGTGCCAGCAGCCAAGAGATGTTGAGCGGGGGCGGAGATACGCAGTATTTT.

CDR3 residues: CASSLSGSFDEQYF. CDR3 coding DNA: TGCGCCAGCAGCCTGAGCGGGAGTTTCGACGAGCAGTACTTC. The V gene is TRBV5-1, the J gene TRBJ2-7, with 8 bases that match TRBD2. The trim removed 4 bases at V and 5 bases at J, leaving 8 bases unmatched. The germline gives CDR1 SGHRS, CDR2 YFSETQ. CDR3 size: 14 residues.

The chain joins TRBV5-4 to TRBJ2-7; no clear D gene. This CDR3 has 11 amino acids. Trimming shortened V by 4 bases and J by 2 bases, and 4 bases separated the two germline ends. Germline V lookup: CDR1 SGHNT, CDR2 YYREEE (reference sequence). Here the CDR3 DNA reads TGTGCCAGCAGCCTCGCCTACGAGCAGTACTTC. It translates to CASSLAYEQYF. The full variable domain, completed using reference TRBV5-4 and TRBJ2-7, is ETGVTQSPTHLIKTRGQQVTLRCSSQSGHNTVSWYQQALGQGPQFIFQYYREEENGRGNFPPRFSGLQFPNYSSELNVNALELDDSALYLCASSLAYEQYFGPGTRLTVT.

This rearrangement joins TRBV6-1 to TRBJ1-5, with 9 bases lining up with TRBD1. The ends lost 3 bases at V and 0 bases at J; junction bases unmatched: 9. The germline CDR1 and CDR2 sequences are MNHNS and SASEGT. This CDR3 comprises 18 residues. CDR3 protein: CASSDDPGTGISNQPQHF. CDR3 coding DNA: TGTGCCAGCAGTGACGACCCCGGGACAGGGATTAGCAATCAGCCCCAGCATTTT.

J is TRBJ1-5 and V is TRBV30; no definite D call. CDR3 length equals 12 residues. Trimming pared 5 bases from V and 7 bases from J, leaving 12 bases between. CDR1 GTSNPN and CDR2 SVGIG come from the germline V gene (reference sequence). CDR3: CAWQRDGQPQHF. The DNA of the CDR3 is TGTGCCTGGCAGCGTGATGGACAGCCCCAGCATTTT.